This T cell receptor beta chain was sequenced for a study of identical twins. This clonotype was detected ten times or more. MiXCR, run by TCRdb on the 5' RACE reads, gives a single entry per CDR3 protein. This table holds about 150,000 distinct CDR3 sequences, roughly 3.5% found once. The CDR3 has 14 residues. With V trimmed by 8 bases and J by 8 bases, 11 bases remained unmatched. The V call is TRBV12-3 or TRBV12-4, the J call TRBJ2-1; 8 bases are a match to TRBD2. The specimen was memory T cells sorted from blood. The TCR comes from a man aged 18 to 35 in good health. The DNA of the CDR3 is TGTGCCAGCGCTGAGAGCGGGAGCAGTGATGAGCAGTTCTTC. Its protein is CASAESGSSDEQFF.